This T cell receptor (beta chain) came from a study of shared clonotypes between healthy human individuals. Study-wide results and limits: Only a few donors were included, so the genetic and exposure-history diversity represented was limited.

Of note for this clone: Its antigen is still unknown.

The donors, all of them Caucasian adults, lived in Nashville, Tennessee. CDR3 length equals 15 residues. The germline CDR1 and CDR2 sequences are SGHVS and FNYEAQ. With V trimmed by 8 bases and J by 4 bases, 5 bases remained unmatched. Genomic DNA belonging to each subset was distributed in equal measure over several immunoSEQ plates. Methods used by the authors: ImmunoSEQ sequences covered only the junction and lacked quality scores; filtering therefore differed. Produced via immunoSEQ multiplex PCR; TCRdb's table is partial and in-frame only. The V and J calls and clone size come from that table; D and trimming were worked out from the DNA. The sample consists of about 480,000 clones, 75% to 80% of them appearing once.

Sample: PBMCs. The V and J genes are TRBV7-6 and TRBJ2-2, with 12 bases lining up with TRBD1. This receptor was obtained from a woman aged 40 to 49 in good health. Some clones in this sample may be carry-over from other donors' samples. CDR3 coding DNA: TGTGCCAGCTTTGCGGGACAGGGGGCCACCGGGGAGCTGTTTTTT. As protein: CASFAGQGATGELFF. The full variable domain, completed using reference TRBV7-6 and TRBJ2-2, is GAGVSQSPRYKVTKRGQDVALRCDPISGHVSLYWYRQALGQGPEFLTYFNYEAQQDKSGLPNDRFSAERPEGSISTLTIQRTEQRDSAMYRCASFAGQGATGELFFGEGSRLTVL.